This T cell receptor (beta chain) was recorded in a study of blood T cell repertoires in COVID-19. Overall study context: From T cells, B-cell-depleted T cells, or PBMCs came the material, which was cDNA or gDNA.

The CDR3 has 18 amino acids. Trimming took 1 base from V and 4 from J, leaving 22 bases between them. Per germline, CDR1 MGHRA and CDR2 YSYEKL. Study processing details: The assay estimated nucleated cells by amplifying reference gene primers. Method: immunoSEQ multiplex PCR; TCRdb's copy keeps in-frame clones and lacks some. V, J and clone size are taken as reported in that table, and D and trimming were inferred from the DNA itself. Here the sample spans over 85,000 clones, 72% being singletons. This clone was seen just once. This rearrangement joins TRBV4-1 to TRBJ1-2; D is uncertain. Sequenced sample: peripheral blood. This TCR derives from a woman aged 60-75 years with acute or convalescent COVID-19. In nucleotides, the CDR3 is TGCGCCAGCAGCCAAGTTCCGGGAGAACCCCGGCCCGTCTATGGCTACACCTTC. This translates into CASSQVPGEPRPVYGYTF.